This TCR beta chain derives from a study of radiotherapy plus CTLA-4 blockade in lung cancer. Study-wide points: Subsequent to radiotherapy plus ipilimumab, tumor-derived TCR clones underwent expansion in blood. Together with interferon-beta, which increased in serum after radiation, early dynamic changes in blood T cell clones were reportedly the best predictors of response.

Focal radiation was given together with CTLA-4 blockade (ipilimumab) to patients with chemo-refractory metastatic non-small-cell lung cancer. Germline V gives CDR1 SGHAT, CDR2 FQNNGV. Trimming removed 1 base from V and 8 bases from J; junction bases left unmatched: 10. The CDR3 runs to 16 residues. The repertoire was sequenced with immunoSEQ multiplex PCR; TCRdb's copy has only in-frame clones and lacks some. The sample lists 40,000 to 45,000 clones, more than 60% occurring once. A word on this clone: As yet, its antigen is unknown.

The genes are TRBV11-2 and TRBJ2-1, with 8 positions matching TRBD2. The sample was peripheral blood, taken from a patient treated with radiotherapy plus ipilimumab. This receptor was taken from a human donor with non-small cell lung cancer who had stable disease on radiotherapy plus ipilimumab. CDR3: CASSLGHGGVVDEQFF. As DNA, the CDR3 is TGTGCCAGCAGCTTAGGCCACGGGGGGGTCGTTGATGAGCAGTTCTTC.